This is a list of T cell receptor beta chains from one sample in a study of T cells in Graves' hyperthyroidism and ophthalmopathy. TCRdb re-called the multiplex PCR reads with MiXCR, one entry per CDR3 protein. There are around 300,000 distinct CDR3 sequences in the sample; approximately 23% occur only once, and around two thirds lies in the top ten. Sequenced sample: blood. Source of these receptors: a man aged 25-40 years with Graves' ophthalmopathy. CDR3s include the opening cysteine and the closing phenylalanine or tryptophan. Each record gives: V gene, clone size, J gene, D gene, CDR3 DNA, CDR3 protein. A D gene is named only where the DNA matches it firmly. Only some rows state a clone size, as once, few, many or a class for expanded clones.

TRBV20-1,few,TRBJ2-7,NA,TGCAGTGCTAGAGATCCTGGGGGCAGGAGCTCCTACGAGCAGTACTTC,CSARDPGGRSSYEQYF
TRBV27,many,TRBJ2-7,NA,TGTGCCAGCAGTTTCCCTCCTTTCTTGGTGCAGTACTTC,CASSFPPFLVQYF
TRBV30,few,TRBJ1-1,NA,TGTGCCTGGAGTCGGGAAATCGGGACTGAAGCTTTCTTT,CAWSREIGTEAFF
TRBV28,few,TRBJ1-5,NA,TGTGCCAGCAGTTTATACGGAGGTAATAGCAATCAGCCCCAGCATTTT,CASSLYGGNSNQPQHF
TRBV6-1,NA,TRBJ1-3,TRBD1,TGTGCCAGCACGAGGACAGGGTATCAAGATGGAAACACCATATATTTT,CASTRTGYQDGNTIYF
TRBV24-1,NA,TRBJ2-3,TRBD2,TGTGCCACCAGTGATTTGCAACTAGCGGGAGGGACGCAGTATTTT,CATSDLQLAGGTQYF
TRBV11-2,NA,TRBJ2-7,NA,TGTGCCAGCAGCCCCGGAGACTACTCCTACGAGCAGTACTTC,CASSPGDYSYEQYF
TRBV3-1,few,TRBJ2-1,NA,TGTGCCAGCGGCCAGGGCCCAACAAAAAACAATGAGCAGTTCTTC,CASGQGPTKNNEQFF
TRBV20-1,few,TRBJ1-2,TRBD1,TGCAGTGCTTTGGACAGGGTTACTGGCTACACCTTC,CSALDRVTGYTF
TRBV28,many,TRBJ2-3,NA,TGTGCCAGCAGCTTAGCGGATACGCAGTATTTT,CASSLADTQYF
TRBV25-1,NA,TRBJ2-3,NA,TGTGCCAGCAGTCAATATCGGCTGCCAGATACGCAGTATTTT,CASSQYRLPDTQYF
TRBV28,many,TRBJ1-5,NA,TGTGCCAGCAGCCAAACTCTGGGGGCGGTGTTCAATCAGCCCCAGCATTTT,CASSQTLGAVFNQPQHF
TRBV12-3/TRBV12-4,many,TRBJ1-5,NA,TGTGCCAGCAGTCCACAGGCGTCTGGTCAGCCCCAGCATTTT,CASSPQASGQPQHF
TRBV4-1,NA,TRBJ2-2,NA,TGCGCCAGCAGCCAACAGCCAGGGAAAGCGGCCGGGGAGCTGTTTTTT,CASSQQPGKAAGELFF
TRBV25-1,NA,TRBJ2-1,TRBD2,TGTGCCACCAACCGACTAGCGGAGAGGGATGAGCAGTTCTTC,CATNRLAERDEQFF
TRBV27,many,TRBJ1-1,NA,TGTGCCAGCACCGGTGGTACGTTCGGTGAAGCTTTCTTT,CASTGGTFGEAFF
TRBV11-3,few,TRBJ1-3,NA,TGTGCCAGCAGCTCCCGGGCCCTCTCTGGAAACACCATATATTTT,CASSSRALSGNTIYF
TRBV11-3,few,TRBJ2-7,NA,TGTGCCAGCAGCTTAGGTCGCAACCACGAGCAGTACTTC,CASSLGRNHEQYF
TRBV20-1,few,TRBJ2-1,TRBD1,TGCAGTGCTCCTAGACAGGGCGAGCAGTTCTTC,CSAPRQGEQFF
TRBV19,NA,TRBJ2-2,TRBD1,TGTGCCAGCAAGGGACAGGGAGGGACCGGGGAGCTGTTTTTT,CASKGQGGTGELFF
TRBV5-6,NA,TRBJ1-2,NA,TGTGCCAGCAGCCTCCTGGCCTGGACAGACCTCTATGGCTACACCTTC,CASSLLAWTDLYGYTF
TRBV28,NA,TRBJ2-1,NA,TGTACCAGCAGTTTTCGTAATGAGCAGTTCTTC,CTSSFRNEQFF
TRBV3-1,many,TRBJ1-6,NA,TGTGCCAGCAGGCGTGGATCGAGGAATTCACCCCTCCACTTT,CASRRGSRNSPLHF
TRBV12-3/TRBV12-4,NA,TRBJ2-2,NA,TGTGCCAGCAGACTCAGGGGTCCTACGAACACCGGGGAGCTGTTTTTT,CASRLRGPTNTGELFF
TRBV20-1,many,TRBJ2-7,TRBD2,TGCAGTGCGAGTACTAGCGGAACCTACGAGCAGTACTTC,CSASTSGTYEQYF
TRBV11-2,few,TRBJ2-7,TRBD2,TGTGCCAGCAGCTTAGTAGCGGGAGAGAGCGAGCAGTACTTC,CASSLVAGESEQYF
TRBV5-1,few,TRBJ2-2,NA,TGCGCCAGCAGCCCGACACCACTCAACTCCTACACCGGGGAGCTGTTTTTT,CASSPTPLNSYTGELFF
TRBV18,NA,TRBJ2-5,TRBD1,TGTGCCAGCTCACCAGGACAGGGGGCGAAGACCCAGTACTTC,CASSPGQGAKTQYF
TRBV24-1,few,TRBJ2-3,NA,TGTGCCACCGGCGGGTTCACAGATACGCAGTATTTT,CATGGFTDTQYF
TRBV7-2,NA,TRBJ2-7,TRBD2,TGTGCCAGCAGCTTAGGCTCAGCGGGAGGGAACAACGAGCAGTACTTC,CASSLGSAGGNNEQYF
TRBV2,NA,TRBJ2-7,NA,TGTGCCAGCAGTACTCGACTCGAGCAGTACTTC,CASSTRLEQYF
TRBV11-2,many,TRBJ2-1,NA,TGTGCCAGCAGTCCTCCAATAAATGAGCAGTTCTTC,CASSPPINEQFF
TRBV2,NA,TRBJ1-5,TRBD1,TGTGCCAGCGCCGGACAGGCCGACAATCAGCCCCAGCATTTT,CASAGQADNQPQHF
TRBV28,many,TRBJ2-7,TRBD2,TGTGCCAGCATTCTAGCGGGGCAATCCTACGAGCAGTACTTC,CASILAGQSYEQYF
TRBV27,few,TRBJ2-7,NA,TGTGCCAGCAGTTTAGAAGTGGGTAACGAGCAGTACTTC,CASSLEVGNEQYF
TRBV6-2/TRBV6-3,few,TRBJ2-2,TRBD1,TGTGCCAGCAGTTTGGGCCCGGGACAGGGCAACACCGGGGAGCTGTTTTTT,CASSLGPGQGNTGELFF
TRBV28,few,TRBJ1-6,NA,TGTGCCAGCCAACAAACCTTCACCCTCCACTTT,CASQQTFTLHF
TRBV6-1,many,TRBJ1-1,TRBD1,TGTGCCAGCAGTGGCCGGACAGGGGGCACTGAAGCTTTCTTT,CASSGRTGGTEAFF
TRBV6-2/TRBV6-3,NA,TRBJ2-2,NA,TGTGCCAGCAGTGACACTAGTATCGACACCGGGGAGCTGTTTTTT,CASSDTSIDTGELFF
TRBV7-3,NA,TRBJ2-1,NA,TGTGCCAGCAGCTTAGAGGGGGGGATCTCCTACAATGAGCAGTTCTTC,CASSLEGGISYNEQFF
TRBV27,NA,TRBJ1-1,NA,TGTGCCAGCAGTTTATCCTCTCGCCGGGACACTGAAGCTTTCTTT,CASSLSSRRDTEAFF
TRBV10-3,few,TRBJ2-1,NA,TGTGCCATCAGTGAGGGGCAGGATGAGCAGTTCTTC,CAISEGQDEQFF
TRBV28,few,TRBJ2-1,NA,TGTGCCAGCAGCCGCTCCGGGGGAGTCAATGAGCAGTTCTTC,CASSRSGGVNEQFF
TRBV20-1,NA,TRBJ1-2,NA,TGCAGTGCTAGAGATGACAGCTATGGCTACACCTTC,CSARDDSYGYTF
TRBV7-3,NA,TRBJ2-3,NA,TGTGCCAGCAGCCATAGCGGCCTCACAGATACGCAGTATTTT,CASSHSGLTDTQYF
TRBV3-1,few,TRBJ1-3,NA,TGTGCCAGTATCCAGGGGTTCCCAAGCTCTGGAAACACCATATATTTT,CASIQGFPSSGNTIYF
TRBV11-2,many,TRBJ2-3,NA,TGTGCCAGCAGCTCCCCGCGTTGGGCAACAGATACGCAGTATTTT,CASSSPRWATDTQYF
TRBV11-2,NA,TRBJ1-5,NA,TGTGCCAGCAGCTTAGAAGGGGGAGGGGGTCAGCCCCAGCATTTT,CASSLEGGGGQPQHF
TRBV12-3/TRBV12-4,NA,TRBJ2-1,TRBD2,TGTGCCAGCAGTCCTATACTAGCGGGAGGAAAAAATGAGCAGTTCTTC,CASSPILAGGKNEQFF
TRBV30,NA,TRBJ2-3,NA,TGTGCCTGGACCCGGCGTCCAGATACGCAGTATTTT,CAWTRRPDTQYF
TRBV19,NA,TRBJ1-1,NA,TGTGCCATCGCGGTGAACACTGAAGCTTTCTTT,CAIAVNTEAFF
TRBV11-1,NA,TRBJ2-3,TRBD2,TGTGCCAGCAGCCTCGGACTAGCGGGAGGAGGGACAGATACGCAGTATTTT,CASSLGLAGGGTDTQYF
TRBV29-1,NA,TRBJ2-7,NA,TGCAGCGTTGGGAAGGGGACGGGGGAGCAGTACTTC,CSVGKGTGEQYF
TRBV5-8,NA,TRBJ1-2,NA,TGTGCCAGCAGCTTGGCACCAGTAAGTGGCTACACCTTC,CASSLAPVSGYTF
TRBV7-3,NA,TRBJ1-2,NA,TGTGCCAGCAGCTTACGACCGGGACGGGGCCTAGAGGGCTACACCTTC,CASSLRPGRGLEGYTF